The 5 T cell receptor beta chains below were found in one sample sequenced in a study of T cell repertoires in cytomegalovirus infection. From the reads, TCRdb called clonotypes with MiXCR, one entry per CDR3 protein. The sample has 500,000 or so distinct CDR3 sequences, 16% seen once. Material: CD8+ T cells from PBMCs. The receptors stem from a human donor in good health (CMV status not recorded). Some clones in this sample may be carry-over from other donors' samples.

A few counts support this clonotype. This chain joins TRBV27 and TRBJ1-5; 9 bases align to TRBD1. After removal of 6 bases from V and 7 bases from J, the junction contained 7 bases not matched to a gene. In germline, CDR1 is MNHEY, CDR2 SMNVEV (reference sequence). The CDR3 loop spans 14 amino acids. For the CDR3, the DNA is TGTGCCAGCAGGTCACAGGGGGCGAAACAGCCCCAGCATTTT. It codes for CASRSQGAKQPQHF.

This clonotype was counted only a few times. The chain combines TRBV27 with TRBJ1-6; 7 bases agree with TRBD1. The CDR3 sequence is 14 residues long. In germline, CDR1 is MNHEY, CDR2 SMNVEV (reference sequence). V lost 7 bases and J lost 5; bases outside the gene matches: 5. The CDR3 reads CASTMGQHNSPLHF. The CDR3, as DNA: TGTGCCAGCACCATGGGACAGCATAATTCACCCCTCCACTTT.

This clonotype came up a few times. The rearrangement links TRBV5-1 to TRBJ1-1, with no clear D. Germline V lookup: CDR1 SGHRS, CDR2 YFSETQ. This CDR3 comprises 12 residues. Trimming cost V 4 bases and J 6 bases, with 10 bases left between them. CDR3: CASSLTRAEAFF. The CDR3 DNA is TGCGCCAGCAGCCTAACAAGGGCTGAAGCTTTCTTT. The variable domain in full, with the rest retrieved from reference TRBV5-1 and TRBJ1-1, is KAGVTQTPRYLIKTRGQQVTLSCSPISGHRSVSWYQQTPGQGLQFLFEYFSETQRNKGNFPGRFSGRQFSNSRSEMNVSTLELGDSALYLCASSLTRAEAFFGQGTRLTVV.

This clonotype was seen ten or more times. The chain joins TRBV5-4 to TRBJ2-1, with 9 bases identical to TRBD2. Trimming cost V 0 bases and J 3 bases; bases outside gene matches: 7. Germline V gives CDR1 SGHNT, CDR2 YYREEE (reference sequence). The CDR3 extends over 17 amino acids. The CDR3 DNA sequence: TGTGCCAGCAGCTTGGGGAGCGGGGGGCAATACTACAATGAGCAGTTCTTC. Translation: CASSLGSGGQYYNEQFF. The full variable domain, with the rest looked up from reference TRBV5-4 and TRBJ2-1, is ETGVTQSPTHLIKTRGQQVTLRCSSQSGHNTVSWYQQALGQGPQFIFQYYREEENGRGNFPPRFSGLQFPNYSSELNVNALELDDSALYLCASSLGSGGQYYNEQFFGPGTRLTVL.

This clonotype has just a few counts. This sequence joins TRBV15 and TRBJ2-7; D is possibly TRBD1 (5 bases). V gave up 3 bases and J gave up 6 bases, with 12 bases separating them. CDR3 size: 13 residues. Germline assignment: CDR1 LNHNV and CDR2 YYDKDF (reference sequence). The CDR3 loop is CATSSLNRREQYF. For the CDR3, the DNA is TGTGCCACCAGCAGTCTTAACAGGCGCGAGCAGTACTTC.